This TCR beta chain stems from a study of T-cell reconstitution after alpha-beta-depleted transplantation in children. The TCRbeta library incorporated unique molecular identifiers. TCRdb itself ran the PCR reads through MiXCR, one entry per CDR3 protein. The sample consists of approximately 590,000 distinct CDR3 sequences, more than 9% of them appearing once. Trimming took off 0 bases at V and 4 bases at J, with 13 bases between the two ends. Germline-derived CDR1 and CDR2 are SGHRS and YFSETQ. The CDR3 spans 15 residues. The chain uses TRBV5-1 and TRBJ1-2; weak D call: TRBD1 (5 bases). The sequence was collected from a human donor who donated a stem cell graft to a child with acute myeloid leukemia. The input for sequencing was PBMCs from the stem cell graft donor, taken from the stem cell graft. CDR3 DNA sequence: TGCGCCAGCAGCTTGGCCACACAGGCGCTCTATGGCTACACCTTC. It translates to CASSLATQALYGYTF.